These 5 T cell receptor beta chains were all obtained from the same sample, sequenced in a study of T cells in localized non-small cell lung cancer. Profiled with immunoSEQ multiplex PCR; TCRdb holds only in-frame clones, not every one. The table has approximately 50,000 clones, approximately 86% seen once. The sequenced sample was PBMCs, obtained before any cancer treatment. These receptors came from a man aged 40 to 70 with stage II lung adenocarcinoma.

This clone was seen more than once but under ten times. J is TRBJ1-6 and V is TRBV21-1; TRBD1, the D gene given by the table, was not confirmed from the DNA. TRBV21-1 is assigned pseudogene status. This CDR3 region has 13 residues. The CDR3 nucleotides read TGTGCCAGCAGCAAAGTAAGGACAGGAACCCTCCACTTT. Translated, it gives CASSKVRTGTLHF.

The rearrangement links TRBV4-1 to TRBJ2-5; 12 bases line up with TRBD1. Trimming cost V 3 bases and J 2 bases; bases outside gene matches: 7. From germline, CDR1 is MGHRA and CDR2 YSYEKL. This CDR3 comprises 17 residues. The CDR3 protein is CASSQRDRGRVQETQYF. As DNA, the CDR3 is TGCGCCAGCAGCCAGAGGGACAGGGGGCGCGTACAAGAGACCCAGTACTTC.

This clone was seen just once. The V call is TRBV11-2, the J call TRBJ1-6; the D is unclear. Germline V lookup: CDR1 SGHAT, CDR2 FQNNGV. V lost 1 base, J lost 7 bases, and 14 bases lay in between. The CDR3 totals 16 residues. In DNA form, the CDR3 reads TGTGCCAGCAGCTTAGTTAGGTTAGGGCTAAATTCACCCCTCCACTTT. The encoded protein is CASSLVRLGLNSPLHF.

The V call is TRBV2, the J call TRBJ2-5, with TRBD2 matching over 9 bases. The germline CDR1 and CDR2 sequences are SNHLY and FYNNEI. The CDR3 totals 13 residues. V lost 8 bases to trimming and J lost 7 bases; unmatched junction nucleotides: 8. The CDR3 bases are TGTGCCAGCCTCCGACTAGCGGTGGGGACCCAGTACTTC. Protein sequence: CASLRLAVGTQYF.

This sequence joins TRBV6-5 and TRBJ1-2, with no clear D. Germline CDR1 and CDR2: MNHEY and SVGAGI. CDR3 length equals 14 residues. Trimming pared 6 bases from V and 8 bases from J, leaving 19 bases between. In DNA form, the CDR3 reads TGTGCCAGCAGCCCCGCGCTCTTCGGAGGAGGCTACACCTTC. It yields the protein CASSPALFGGGYTF.